The clone carrying this TCR beta chain was observed a handful of times. What it recognizes is unknown. This sample stems from a study of CD4 T cells in relation to SARS-CoV-2 and coronaviruses. The wider study: PBMCs were cultured with antigen for 10 days before TCR beta sequencing. Controls used an HIV-1 Nef peptide pool or no peptide.

The unexposed donors gave CD4+ T cells in about 2011-2018, prior to COVID-19. After more than eight days of culture, CD4+ T cells were isolated. Cells permitting, SARS-CoV-2 S/N and four cold-coronavirus spikes were tested on unexposed-donor CD4+ T cells. Half the medium was replaced with IL-2 medium on days 3 and 7. The CDR3 contains 13 residues. V lost 7 bases to trimming and J lost 3 bases; unmatched junction nucleotides: 6. Method: immunoSEQ multiplex PCR; TCRdb's copy keeps in-frame clones and lacks some. The table includes 15,000 to 20,000 clones, about 80% detected once. This receptor was taken from a human donor in good health. The chain couples TRBV12-3 or TRBV12-4 to TRBJ2-7; 7 bases align to TRBD2. Sequenced: CD4+ T cells from PBMCs, cultured in vitro. CDR3 residues: CASTLGGYYEQYF. In DNA form, the CDR3 reads TGTGCCAGCACCCTGGGAGGGTACTACGAGCAGTACTTC.